What follows are 15 T cell receptor beta chains derived from one specimen sequenced in a study of blood T cells in healthy people across ages. Then a second PCR, running about 6 to 12 cycles, was carried out with a sample-barcoded 5' primer and a J-beta primer mix. TCRdb used MiXCR to reprocess the 5' RACE reads, holding one entry per CDR3 protein. The sample yields fewer than 800,000 distinct CDR3 sequences, about half seen once. The specimen was blood. The receptor set was obtained from an older woman in good health.

The genes are TRBV20-1 and TRBJ2-3, with 10 nucleotides matching TRBD2. V shed 3 bases and J 0 bases; nucleotides not matched to a gene: 9. This CDR3 is built from 17 residues. The germline V gene encodes CDR1 DFQATT and CDR2 SNEGSKA (reference sequence). CDR3 DNA: TGCAGTGCTAGTTCTAGCGGGAGCGCCCTGAGCACAGATACGCAGTATTTT. Translating gives CSASSSGSALSTDTQYF.

The V and J genes are TRBV5-4 and TRBJ2-1; TRBD2 agrees at 12 bases. The V segment lost 1 base and the J segment 7 bases; nucleotides outside the gene matches: 6. Per germline, CDR1 SGHNT and CDR2 YYREEE (reference sequence). The CDR3 extends over 16 amino acids. CDR3 loop: CASSLPLAGGRNEQFF. The CDR3 DNA follows: TGTGCCAGCAGCTTGCCCCTAGCGGGAGGGCGGAATGAGCAGTTCTTC.

To note about this clonotype: Possible read error: a much larger clone is one base away. The chain is built from TRBV21-1 and TRBJ2-7; TRBD2, as called in the table, went unchecked against the DNA. TRBV21-1 represents a pseudogene. The CDR3 spans 15 residues. CDR3 bases: TGTGCCAGCAGCAAGCTGGACTGGAGCTCCCACGAGCAGTACTTC. Its translation: CASSKLDWSSHEQYF.

J is TRBJ2-5 and V is TRBV9; no definite D call. The CDR3 runs 16 residues. The germline V and J ends were trimmed by 0 bases and 5 bases, with 17 bases remaining between them. CDR1 SGDLS and CDR2 YYNGEE come from the germline V gene. CDR3 protein: CASSVGVGMVTETQYF. The CDR3 DNA sequence: TGTGCCAGCAGCGTAGGAGTGGGTATGGTTACGGAGACCCAGTACTTC.

The V and J genes are TRBV28 and TRBJ2-1; the match to TRBD2 covers 9 bases. This CDR3 has 17 amino acids. V was clipped by 8 bases and J by 0 bases; unmatched bases: 11. CDR1 and CDR2 (germline): MDHEN, SYDVKM. The CDR3 bases are TGTGCCAGCCGAGCGGGAGGCGAAACCAGCTCCTACAATGAGCAGTTCTTC. Its protein is CASRAGGETSSYNEQFF.

The gene calls are TRBV2 and TRBJ2-3; D gene uncertain. Germline V gene lookup returns CDR1 SNHLY and CDR2 FYNNEI. Trimming took off 11 bases at V and 6 bases at J, with 21 bases between the two ends. The CDR3 is 14 residues long. This chain's CDR3 is CAGAVLGWADTQYF. The CDR3 nucleotides are TGTGCCGGCGCTGTCCTTGGGTGGGCGGATACGCAGTATTTT.

The table lists this clonotype with many counts. The CDR3 sequence: CASSQDWQGPGQPQHF. DNA for the CDR3: TGCGCCAGCAGCCAAGACTGGCAGGGTCCAGGGCAGCCCCAGCATTTT. The rearrangement uses TRBV4-3 and TRBJ1-5; possibly TRBD1 for D (5 bases). V gave up 0 bases and J gave up 7 bases, with 16 bases separating them. The germline CDR1 and CDR2 sequences are LGHNA and YSLEER. The CDR3 totals 16 residues.

The chain employs TRBV27 and TRBJ1-5; no firm D call. V dropped 5 bases and J dropped 5 bases, with 13 bases sitting between them. This CDR3 has 14 residues. Germline values: CDR1 MNHEY, CDR2 SMNVEV (reference sequence). In nucleotides, the CDR3 is TGTGCCAGCAGTGCCCGTGTCGGGGATCAGCCCCAGCATTTT. Translating it yields CASSARVGDQPQHF.

This clonotype was counted a few times. The rearrangement links TRBV7-2 to TRBJ2-3; a possible D gene is TRBD2 (5 bases). The length of the CDR3 is 13 residues. CDR1 is SGHTA, CDR2 FQGNSA, per germline. Between the trimmed V and J ends, which lost 5 bases and 3 bases, there was a span of 9 bases. CDR3 sequence reads: CASSITGTDTQYF. CDR3 DNA sequence: TGTGCCAGCAGCATAACGGGGACAGATACGCAGTATTTT.

The chain has TRBV24-1 and TRBJ2-3, with D tentatively TRBD1 or TRBD2 (5 bases each). Germline assignment: CDR1 KGHDR and CDR2 SFDVKD. Trimming left V 5 bases short and J 6 bases short, with 14 bases between. The CDR3 extends over 14 amino acids. In nucleotides, the CDR3 is TGTGCCACCAGTGGGCGGCTAGCAGGGGATACGCAGTATTTT. Encoded protein: CATSGRLAGDTQYF.

The chain recombines TRBV2 with TRBJ1-2; a possible D gene is TRBD1 (6 bases). V shed 1 base and J shed 8 bases, with 11 bases lying between them. CDR1 is SNHLY and CDR2 is FYNNEI in the germline V gene. The CDR3 has 13 amino acids. CDR3 protein: CASSEGGALGYTF. CDR3 nucleotides: TGTGCCAGCAGTGAAGGGGGGGCCCTAGGCTACACCTTC.

As for this clonotype: This clone may be a read error of a much larger clone one base away. The CDR3: CSVVAGGAGTEAFF. Here the CDR3 DNA reads TGCAGTGTGGTCGCGGGAGGCGCGGGTACTGAAGCTTTCTTT. This chain uses TRBV20-1 with TRBJ1-1; D is ambiguous. V shed 7 bases and J shed 5 bases, with 20 bases lying between them. The CDR3 contains 14 residues. Per germline, CDR1 DFQATT and CDR2 SNEGSKA (reference sequence).

Only a few counts were recorded for this clonotype. The chain has TRBV29-1 and TRBJ1-6, with 10 positions matching TRBD1. The CDR3 contains 14 residues. Germline V gene data show CDR1 as SQVTM and CDR2 as ANQGSEA. J lost 8 bases, V lost 6 bases, and 7 bases had no gene match. The CDR3 bases are TGCAGCGTGCTAACCGGGACAGGGGATTCACCCCTCCACTTT. It yields the protein CSVLTGTGDSPLHF.

The V call is TRBV21-1, the J call TRBJ2-5; the table assigns TRBD1, which was not confirmed against the DNA. TRBV21-1 is an annotated pseudogene. CDR3 length: 14 amino acids. The CDR3 region is CASSKGDRGETQYF. The CDR3 DNA reads TGTGCCAGCAGCAAAGGAGATAGGGGGGAGACCCAGTACTTC.

The CDR3 region is CASSFSGKEAFF. DNA for the CDR3: TGTGCCAGCAGTTTCTCGGGGAAAGAAGCTTTCTTT. The genes are TRBV6-2 or TRBV6-3 and TRBJ1-1, with D hard to call. The germline CDR1 and CDR2 sequences are MNHEY and SVGEGT. The V gene lost 4 bases and the J gene lost 8 bases, with 11 bases spanning the gap. CDR3 length: 12 residues.